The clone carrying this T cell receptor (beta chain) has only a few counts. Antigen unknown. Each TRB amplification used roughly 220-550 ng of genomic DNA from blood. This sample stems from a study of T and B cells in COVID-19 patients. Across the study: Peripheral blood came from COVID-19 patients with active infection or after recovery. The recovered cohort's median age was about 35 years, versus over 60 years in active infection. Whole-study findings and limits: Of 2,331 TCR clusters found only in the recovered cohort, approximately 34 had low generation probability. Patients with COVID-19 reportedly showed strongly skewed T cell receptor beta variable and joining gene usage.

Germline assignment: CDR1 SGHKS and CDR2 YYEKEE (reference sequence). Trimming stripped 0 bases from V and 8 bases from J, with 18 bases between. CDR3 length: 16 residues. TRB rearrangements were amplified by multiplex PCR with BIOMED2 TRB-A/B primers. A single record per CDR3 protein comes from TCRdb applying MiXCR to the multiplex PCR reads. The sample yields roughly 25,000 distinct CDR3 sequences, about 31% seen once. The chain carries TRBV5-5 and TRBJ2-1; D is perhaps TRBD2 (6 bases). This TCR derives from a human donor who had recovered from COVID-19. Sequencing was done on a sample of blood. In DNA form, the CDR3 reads TGTGCCAGCAGCTTGGGGGTGGGTGGCGGGGATGATGAGCAGTTCTTC. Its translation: CASSLGVGGGDDEQFF.